This T cell receptor beta chain derives from a study of molecular identifiers for immune sequencing clone quantification. Looking at the study overall: In the replicates, RNA derived from about 19,000 or 110,000 naive CD8 cells was divided into five parts, and four were sequenced. General study results and limits: In cases of identical TCR molecules sharing a barcode, highly expanded clone sizes could be underestimated. In CMV-specific effectors, clones above 20 copies held over 99% of molecules; naive, under 1%.

At least ten counts were recorded for this clonotype. The antigen remains unidentified. After removal of 10 bases from V and 2 bases from J, the junction contained 10 bases not matched to a gene. The germline V gene has CDR1 SNHLY and CDR2 FYNNEI. CDR3 size: 15 residues. With listed TCR primers and previously described methods, bulk TCR libraries were prepared. TCRdb fed the PCR reads into MiXCR, producing one record per CDR3 protein. The sample contains tens of thousands of distinct CDR3 sequences, around a fifth of which appear only once. This clonotype was obtained from a human donor in good health. Some libraries in this study had Jurkat cell RNA spiked in. The specimen was naive CD8+ T cells from blood, with Jurkat cell RNA spiked in. Subset noted: FACS-sorted CD8+CD4-CCR7+CD45RA+ naive T cells. V and J are TRBV2 and TRBJ2-3, with 9 bases fitting TRBD1. CDR3 sequence: CATPPGQGTTDTQYF. CDR3 bases: TGTGCCACCCCGCCGGGACAGGGCACCACAGATACGCAGTATTTT.